This TCR beta chain was retrieved from a study of vaccination and CD4 T cells after COVID-19. As for the study in general: From HCoV-229E, HCoV-OC43, HCoV-NL63 and SARS-CoV-2, overlapping spike peptides were used to stimulate the cells.

Sequencing of the DNA from cultured CD4+ T cells was carried out with the Oncomine TCR Beta short-read assay. TCRdb recomputed calls from the PCR reads with MiXCR, one row per CDR3 protein. This table has fewer than 15,000 distinct CDR3 sequences, just under 35% appearing once. The CDR3 loop spans 14 amino acids. From germline, CDR1 is DFQATT and CDR2 SNEGSKA (reference sequence). Trimming cost V 6 bases and J 0 bases; bases outside gene matches: 4. Comments on this clonotype: Its antigen is currently unknown.

Specified treatment: approximately 9-day PBMC culture with coronavirus spike peptide pools or control peptides (ViraFEST assay). Peptide-pool expansion of antigen-specific T cells preceded TCR sequencing in ViraFEST. This TCR was recovered from a human donor who had recovered from COVID-19. Sequencing used CD4+ T cells from blood, cultured in vitro. The chain employs TRBV20-1 and TRBJ2-2, with TRBD2 identical over 7 bases. DNA of the CDR3: TGCAGTGCGACTCGGGGGGCGAACACCGGGGAGCTGTTTTTT. Amino acid sequence: CSATRGANTGELFF.